This TCR beta chain is drawn from a study of OX40 agonist ivuxolimab in advanced cancers. Exclusion of a patient followed from autoimmune disease history or systemic immunosuppression. TCRdb's table, derived via immunoSEQ multiplex PCR, lists solely in-frame clones and lacks some. The sample has 40,000 or so clones; around 73% are singletons. From germline, CDR1 is MGHDK and CDR2 SYGVNS. This CDR3 spans 13 amino acids. Germline trimming cut 6 bases from V and 4 bases from J; bases unmatched to any gene: 6. The specimen was CD4+ or CD8+ T cells sorted from blood, collected in a trial of the OX40 agonist ivuxolimab. The receptor's source is an adult with an advanced solid tumor such as melanoma, head and neck, liver or kidney cancer. The chain employs TRBV25-1 and TRBJ2-7, with TRBD1 matching over 7 bases. The CDR3 here is CASRRGLGYEQYF. Here the CDR3 DNA reads TGTGCCAGCAGGAGGGGGCTCGGGTACGAGCAGTACTTC.